The 22 T cell receptor beta chains below all came from one sample that was sequenced in a study of Graves' ophthalmopathy and Graves' hyperthyroidism. Amplifying from RNA transcripts, the study obtained TCR beta CDR3 regions. First-round RT-PCR employed HTBI primers, with a second-round multiplex PCR after it. TCRdb re-called the multiplex PCR reads through MiXCR, storing one row per CDR3 protein. The sample shows around 600,000 distinct CDR3 sequences, more than 40% of them seen only once. Input material: peripheral blood. These receptor sequences come from an adult man with Graves' ophthalmopathy.

Comments on this clonotype: A read error may be the cause here, since a much bigger clone is one base away. This chain links TRBV20-1 with TRBJ1-4; D remains unclear. This CDR3 has 13 residues. Germline V lookup: CDR1 DFQATT, CDR2 SNEGSKA (reference sequence). V lost 0 bases and J lost 2, with 4 bases in between. CDR3 protein: CSARDHTNEKLFF. CDR3 sequence (DNA): TGCAGTGCTAGAGATCACACTAATGAAAAACTGTTTTTT.

The chain recombines TRBV2 with TRBJ1-2; 10 bases match TRBD1. Germline CDR1 and CDR2: SNHLY and FYNNEI. V lost 7 bases to trimming and J lost 8 bases; unmatched junction nucleotides: 16. The CDR3 runs to 16 residues. The CDR3 loop reads CASKSVGDRGHGGYTF. The CDR3 nucleotides read TGTGCCAGCAAGTCGGTGGGGGACAGGGGCCATGGCGGCTACACCTTC.

Turning to this clonotype: At one end the junction does not follow the germline gene, possibly because of a read error. The J gene is TRBJ2-7, the V gene TRBV14; D tentatively fits TRBD1 or TRBD2 (5 bases each). The CDR3 is made up of 18 amino acids. CDR1 and CDR2 (germline): SGHDN, FVKESK. The CDR3 coding sequence is TGCGCCAGCAGCCAAGACGAGGGGACCAGATTCGAATCCGACGAGCAGTACTTC. Amino acid sequence: CASSQDEGTRFESDEQYF.

This clonotype occurred once. The gene calls are TRBV2 and TRBJ1-6; D unclear. Per the germline V gene, CDR1 is SNHLY and CDR2 is FYNNEI. V lost 6 bases and J lost 13, with 13 bases in between. The CDR3 is 12 amino acids. In DNA form, the CDR3 reads TGTGCCAGCAGGACCATTAATCAGCCCCTCCACTTT. Amino acid sequence: CASRTINQPLHF. Full variable domain (outside the CDR3, taken from reference TRBV2 and TRBJ1-6): EPEVTQTPSHQVTQMGQEVILRCVPISNHLYFYWYRQILGQKVEFLVSFYNNEISEKSEIFDDQFSVERPDGSNFTLKIRSTKLEDSAMYFCASRTINQPLHFGNGTRLTVT.

A note on this clonotype: An end of the junction differs from the germline gene, which may be a read error. The V gene is TRBV5-1, the J gene TRBJ1-2; no reliable D call. CDR3 length: 14 residues. Looked up from germline, CDR1 is SGHRS and CDR2 is YFSETQ. CDR3 DNA: TGTGCCAGCAGCTCTAGCGGGAGCGAGCGCGGCTACACCTTC. It yields the protein CASSSSGSERGYTF.

The count of this clonotype is one. This chain uses TRBV5-6 with TRBJ1-4; a weak D match, TRBD1 (6 bases). Trimming took off 2 bases at V and 11 bases at J, with 13 bases between the two ends. This CDR3 spans 13 amino acids. Germline-derived CDR1 and CDR2 are SGHDT and YYEEEE. CDR3 in DNA: TGTGCCAGCAGCTTTGCGGGGGGCGGGAAACTGTTTTTT. Translated, it gives CASSFAGGGKLFF.

A note on this clonotype: A much larger clone differs by one base, so this may be a read error. No conserved phenylalanine or tryptophan ends this CDR3, so it is likely a read error. The J gene is TRBJ1-1, the V gene TRBV9, with no clear D. This CDR3 comprises 14 residues. Trimming left V 5 bases short and J 0 bases short, with 11 bases between. Per the germline V gene, CDR1 is SGDLS and CDR2 is YYNGEE. The CDR3 loop is CASSLRKLNTEAFL. Written as DNA, the CDR3 is TGTGCCAGCAGTCTGAGGAAACTGAACACTGAAGCTTTCCTT.

There are a few counts of this clonotype. The rearrangement joins TRBV12-3 or TRBV12-4 to TRBJ2-5, with 8 bases that match TRBD2. This CDR3 has 17 amino acids. Trimming removed 3 bases from V and 1 base from J; junction bases left unmatched: 10. CDR3: CASSFRGGRGVQETQYF. The CDR3 nucleotides read TGTGCCAGCAGTTTTCGGGGGGGCCGGGGGGTCCAAGAGACCCAGTACTTC.

There are many counts of this clonotype. The chain has TRBV7-8 and TRBJ1-1; D not certain. CDR1 and CDR2 from the germline V gene are SGHVS and FQNEAQ. The CDR3 contains 13 residues. Trimming stripped 6 bases from V and 1 base from J, with 9 bases between. The CDR3 is CASSSAWNTEAFF. The CDR3 nucleotides are TGTGCCAGCAGTTCAGCCTGGAACACTGAAGCTTTCTTT.

The genes are TRBV4-1 and TRBJ2-5; 9 bases align to TRBD2. The CDR3 is made up of 16 amino acids. The germline V gene encodes CDR1 MGHRA and CDR2 YSYEKL. V dropped 1 base and J dropped 5; count of bases not matched to a gene: 8. CDR3: CASSQVVAGVAETQYF. The CDR3 region has the DNA TGCGCCAGCAGCCAAGTGGTAGCGGGAGTCGCGGAGACCCAGTACTTC.

A note on this clonotype: A much more abundant neighbour one base away suggests this may be a read error. The chain uses TRBV2 and TRBJ2-7; D perhaps matches TRBD1 (5 bases). V lost 8 bases to trimming and J lost 6 bases, with 23 bases between them. The CDR3 length is 15 residues. Germline V gene sequence: CDR1 SNHLY, CDR2 FYNNEI. This chain's CDR3 is CASGADSLGSGEQYF. Here the CDR3 DNA reads TGTGCCAGCGGGGCCGACAGTCTCGGGTCGGGCGAGCAGTACTTC.

The gene calls are TRBV25-1 and TRBJ1-6; D is unclear. Trimming cost V 8 bases and J 13 bases, with 18 bases left between them. The CDR3 has 13 residues. Germline V gene data show CDR1 as MGHDK and CDR2 as SYGVNS. CDR3 protein: CASLWAGEFPLHF. CDR3 in DNA: TGTGCCAGCCTCTGGGCCGGGGAATTCCCCCTCCACTTT.

Turning to this clonotype: A much larger clone differs by one base, so this may be a read error. The chain carries TRBV7-9 and TRBJ2-5; no clear D. The CDR3 totals 15 residues. Per germline, CDR1 SEHNR and CDR2 FQNEAQ (reference sequence). The CDR3: CASSLGASLQEAQYF. The DNA of the CDR3 is TGTGCCAGCAGCCTCGGCGCGTCGTTACAAGAGGCCCAGTACTTC.

The chain uses TRBV7-9 and TRBJ2-5; maybe TRBD1 (5 bases). The CDR3 covers 14 residues. Trimming removed 3 bases at V and 1 base at J, with 9 bases between. Germline V gene sequence: CDR1 SEHNR, CDR2 FQNEAQ (reference sequence). The CDR3 coding sequence is TGTGCCAGCAGCTTGACAGAGGCCCAAGAGACCCAGTACTTC. It specifies CASSLTEAQETQYF.

A single count supports this clonotype. This clone may be a read error of a much larger clone one base away. This chain joins TRBV11-2 and TRBJ2-5, with 8 bases fitting TRBD1. CDR1 and CDR2 (germline): SGHAT, FQNNGV. Trimming cost V 5 bases and J 1 base; bases outside gene matches: 6. This CDR3 has 15 amino acids. CDR3 sequence: CASSLRDRFQETQYF. DNA of the CDR3: TGTGCCAGCAGCCTAAGGGACAGGTTCCAAGAGACCCAGTACTTC.

CDR3 in amino acids: CASSSEGGWARAETQYF. CDR3 DNA sequence: TGTGCCAGCAGCTCTGAGGGAGGGTGGGCACGGGCAGAGACCCAGTACTTC. The rearrangement links TRBV7-9 to TRBJ2-5; 7 nucleotides line up with TRBD2. Germline V gene lookup returns CDR1 SEHNR and CDR2 FQNEAQ (reference sequence). The CDR3 has 17 residues. J gave up 4 bases and V 4 bases, and 15 bases lay outside the gene matches.

V is TRBV10-3 and J is TRBJ1-1, with D perhaps matching TRBD1 (5 bases). V lost 8 bases to trimming and J lost 3 bases, with 19 bases between them. Germline V CDR1 and CDR2: ENHRY, SYGVKD. The CDR3 consists of 15 residues. DNA for the CDR3: TGTGCCATCGCTTCGGGGGAAGGAGGGGACACTGAAGCTTTCTTT. Translating it yields CAIASGEGGDTEAFF.

Ten or more counts support this clonotype. The chain couples TRBV7-9 to TRBJ1-2, with a possible D match to TRBD1 (5 bases). The CDR3 totals 13 residues. The germline V gene has CDR1 SEHNR and CDR2 FQNEAQ (reference sequence). V was pared by 5 bases and J by 2 bases, with 9 bases between. The CDR3 loop reads CASSEGWNYGYTF. CDR3 coding DNA: TGTGCCAGCAGCGAGGGGTGGAACTATGGCTACACCTTC.

Turning to this clonotype: Germline is not matched at one junction end, which may reflect a read error. The chain carries TRBV12-3 or TRBV12-4 and TRBJ1-1; D perhaps matches TRBD1 (5 bases). This CDR3 contains 14 residues. The CDR3 is CVSSLRSNRPEAFF. CDR3 nucleotide sequence: TGTGTCAGCAGTTTGAGGTCAAACAGGCCCGAAGCTTTCTTT.

As to this clonotype: One end of the junction does not line up with germline, which may come from a read error. The chain uses TRBV11-1 and TRBJ2-7; 9 bases align to TRBD2. The CDR3 loop spans 16 amino acids. CDR1 SGHAT and CDR2 FQDESV come from the germline V gene (reference sequence). The CDR3 reads CAGSSVGLAGDYEQYF. The CDR3 nucleotides are TGTGCCGGCAGCTCGGTCGGGTTAGCGGGAGACTACGAGCAGTACTTC.

This clonotype was counted only a few times. This rearrangement joins TRBV5-1 to TRBJ2-5; tentative D call: TRBD2 (6 bases). Trimming left V 7 bases short and J 4 bases short, with 20 bases between. The germline V gene has CDR1 SGHRS and CDR2 YFSETQ. The CDR3 runs to 15 residues. For the CDR3, the DNA is TGCGCCAGCTATCCGGGGGATTGGGATCGAGAGACCCAGTACTTC. It specifies CASYPGDWDRETQYF.

This clonotype was counted a few times. This chain connects TRBV10-3 to TRBJ2-7; D is tentatively TRBD1 or TRBD2 (5 bases each). Trimming removed 0 bases at V and 4 bases at J, with 10 bases between. This CDR3 contains 14 residues. Germline CDR1 reads ENHRY; CDR2 reads SYGVKD. For the CDR3, the DNA is TGTGCCATCAGTGAGTCGCGAGAGGGGTACGAGCAGTACTTC. It codes for CAISESREGYEQYF.